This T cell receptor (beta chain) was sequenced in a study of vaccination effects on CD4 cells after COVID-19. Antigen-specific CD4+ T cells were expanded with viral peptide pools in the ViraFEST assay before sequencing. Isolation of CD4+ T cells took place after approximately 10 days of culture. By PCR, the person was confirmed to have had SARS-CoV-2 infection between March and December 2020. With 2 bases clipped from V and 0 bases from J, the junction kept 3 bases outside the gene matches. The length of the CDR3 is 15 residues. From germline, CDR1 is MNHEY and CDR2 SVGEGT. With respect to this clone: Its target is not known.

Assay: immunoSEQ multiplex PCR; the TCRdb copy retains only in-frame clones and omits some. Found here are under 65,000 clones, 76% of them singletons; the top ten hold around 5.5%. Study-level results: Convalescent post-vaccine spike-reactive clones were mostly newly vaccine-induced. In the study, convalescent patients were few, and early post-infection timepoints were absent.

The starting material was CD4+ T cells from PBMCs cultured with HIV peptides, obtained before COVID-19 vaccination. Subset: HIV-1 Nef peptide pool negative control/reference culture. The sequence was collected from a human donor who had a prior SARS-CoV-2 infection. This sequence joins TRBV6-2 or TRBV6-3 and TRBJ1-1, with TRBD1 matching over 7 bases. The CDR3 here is CASSYQGGLNTEAFF. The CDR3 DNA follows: TGTGCCAGCAGTTACCAAGGGGGCCTGAACACTGAAGCTTTCTTT.